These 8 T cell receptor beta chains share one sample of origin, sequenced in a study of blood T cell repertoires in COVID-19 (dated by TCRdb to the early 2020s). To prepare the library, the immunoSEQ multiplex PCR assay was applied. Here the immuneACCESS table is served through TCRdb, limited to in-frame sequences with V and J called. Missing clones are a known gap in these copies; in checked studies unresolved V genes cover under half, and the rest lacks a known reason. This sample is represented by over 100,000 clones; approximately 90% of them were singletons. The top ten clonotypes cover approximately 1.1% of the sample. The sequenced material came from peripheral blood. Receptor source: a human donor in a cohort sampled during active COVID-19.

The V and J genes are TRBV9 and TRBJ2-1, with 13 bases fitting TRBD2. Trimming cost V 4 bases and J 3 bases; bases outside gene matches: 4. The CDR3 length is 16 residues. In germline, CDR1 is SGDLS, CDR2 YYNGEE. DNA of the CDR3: TGTGCCAGCAGCCTAGGACTAGCGGGGGTCTACAATGAGCAGTTCTTC. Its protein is CASSLGLAGVYNEQFF.

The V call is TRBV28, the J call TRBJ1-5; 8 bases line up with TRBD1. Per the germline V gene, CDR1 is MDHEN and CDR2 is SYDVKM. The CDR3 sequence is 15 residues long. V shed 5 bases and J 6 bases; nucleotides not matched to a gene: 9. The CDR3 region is CASSPDRGGFQPQHF. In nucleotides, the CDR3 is TGTGCCAGCAGTCCCGACAGGGGAGGATTTCAGCCCCAGCATTTT. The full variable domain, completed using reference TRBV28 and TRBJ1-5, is DVKVTQSSRYLVKRTGEKVFLECVQDMDHENMFWYRQDPGLGLRLIYFSYDVKMKEKGDIPEGYSVSREKKERFSLILESASTNQTSMYLCASSPDRGGFQPQHFGDGTRLSIL.

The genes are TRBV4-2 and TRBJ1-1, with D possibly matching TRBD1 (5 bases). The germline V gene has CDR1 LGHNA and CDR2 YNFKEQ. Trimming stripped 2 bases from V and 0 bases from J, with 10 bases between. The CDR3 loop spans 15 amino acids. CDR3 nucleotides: TGTGCCAGCAGCCAAACCGCAGGGATGAACACTGAAGCTTTCTTT. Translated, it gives CASSQTAGMNTEAFF.

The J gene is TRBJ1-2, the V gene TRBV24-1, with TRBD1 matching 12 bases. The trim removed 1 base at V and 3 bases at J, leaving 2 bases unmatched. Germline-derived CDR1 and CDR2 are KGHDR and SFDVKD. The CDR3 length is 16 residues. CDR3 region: CATSDFGTGGDYGYTF. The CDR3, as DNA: TGTGCCACCAGTGATTTTGGGACAGGGGGCGACTATGGCTACACCTTC.

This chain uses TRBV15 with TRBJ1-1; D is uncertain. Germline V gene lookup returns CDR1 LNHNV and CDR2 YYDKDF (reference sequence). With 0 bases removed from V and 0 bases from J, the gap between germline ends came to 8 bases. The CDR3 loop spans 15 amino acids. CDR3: CATSRDLGMNTEAFF. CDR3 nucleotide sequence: TGTGCCACCAGCAGAGATCTCGGGATGAACACTGAAGCTTTCTTT.

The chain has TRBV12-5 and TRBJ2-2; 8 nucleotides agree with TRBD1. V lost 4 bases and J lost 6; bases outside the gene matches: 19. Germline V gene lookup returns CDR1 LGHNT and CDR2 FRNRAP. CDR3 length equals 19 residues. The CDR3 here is CASGYAIKSTGGWSGELFF. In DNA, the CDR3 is TGTGCTAGTGGTTACGCCATTAAAAGCACAGGGGGATGGTCCGGGGAGCTGTTTTTT.

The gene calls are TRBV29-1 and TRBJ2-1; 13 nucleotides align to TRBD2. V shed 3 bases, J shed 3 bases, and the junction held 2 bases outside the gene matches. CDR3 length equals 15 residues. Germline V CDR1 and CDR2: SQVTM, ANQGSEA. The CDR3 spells CSVERTSGSYNEQFF. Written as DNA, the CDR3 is TGCAGCGTTGAGAGGACTAGCGGGAGCTACAATGAGCAGTTCTTC.

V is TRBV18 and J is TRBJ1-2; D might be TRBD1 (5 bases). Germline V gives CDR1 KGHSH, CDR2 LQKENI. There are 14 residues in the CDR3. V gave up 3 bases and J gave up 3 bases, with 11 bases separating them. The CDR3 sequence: CASSPGGIDYGYTF. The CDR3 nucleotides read TGTGCCAGCTCACCGGGGGGAATAGACTATGGCTACACCTTC.